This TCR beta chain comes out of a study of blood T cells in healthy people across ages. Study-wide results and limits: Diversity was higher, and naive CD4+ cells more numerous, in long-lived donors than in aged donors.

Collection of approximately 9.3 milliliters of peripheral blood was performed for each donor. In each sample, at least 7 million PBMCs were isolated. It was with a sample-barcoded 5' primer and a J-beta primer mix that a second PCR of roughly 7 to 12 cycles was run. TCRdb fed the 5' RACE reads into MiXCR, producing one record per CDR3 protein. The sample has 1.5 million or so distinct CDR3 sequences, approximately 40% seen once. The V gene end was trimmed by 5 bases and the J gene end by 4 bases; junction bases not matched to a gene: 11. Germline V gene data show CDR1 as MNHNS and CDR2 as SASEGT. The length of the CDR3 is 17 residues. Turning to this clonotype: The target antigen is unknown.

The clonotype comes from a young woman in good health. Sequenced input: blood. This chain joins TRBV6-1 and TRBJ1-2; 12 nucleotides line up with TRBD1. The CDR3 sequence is CASSPFTGTGGVYGYTF. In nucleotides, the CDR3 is TGTGCCAGCAGTCCCTTCACCGGGACAGGGGGCGTCTATGGCTACACCTTC.